The 30 T cell receptor beta chains presented below share a single source sample, sequenced in a study of T cell responses to AZD1222 COVID-19 vaccine. The table came from immunoSEQ multiplex PCR; TCRdb's copy has only in-frame clones and leaves some out. The sample lists 85,000 to 130,000 clones; around 91% were seen once. The material sequenced was peripheral blood, taken on day 0 of AZD1222 vaccination. The origin of the receptors is an adult in good health.

CDR3: CASSQPGGTGDNEQFF. In nucleotides, the CDR3 is TGCGCCAGCAGCCAACCCGGCGGGACAGGGGACAATGAGCAGTTCTTC. This rearrangement joins TRBV4-1 to TRBJ2-1; 10 positions match TRBD1. Germline V gives CDR1 MGHRA, CDR2 YSYEKL. This CDR3 comprises 16 residues. With V trimmed by 2 bases and J by 5 bases, 6 bases remained unmatched.

The rearrangement links TRBV5-1 to TRBJ2-5; possible D gene TRBD1, 6 bases. Deletions cut 5 bases from V and 0 bases from J, with 17 bases between. Per the germline V gene, CDR1 is SGHRS and CDR2 is YFSETQ. The CDR3 is 16 residues long. The CDR3 sequence: CASSSQPGQNQETQYF. CDR3 in DNA: TGCGCCAGCAGTTCGCAACCGGGACAAAACCAAGAGACCCAGTACTTC. The whole variable domain, remainder taken from reference TRBV5-1 and TRBJ2-5, is KAGVTQTPRYLIKTRGQQVTLSCSPISGHRSVSWYQQTPGQGLQFLFEYFSETQRNKGNFPGRFSGRQFSNSRSEMNVSTLELGDSALYLCASSSQPGQNQETQYFGPGTRLLVL.

This clone showed up just a few times. This chain joins TRBV27 and TRBJ1-1, with 7 bases lining up with TRBD1. CDR1 and CDR2 (germline): MNHEY, SMNVEV (reference sequence). The length of the CDR3 is 15 residues. V was pared by 5 bases and J by 4 bases, with 10 bases of the junction left unmatched. The DNA of the CDR3 is TGTGCCAGCAGTATATTGACAGGGCTTGGCACTGAAGCTTTCTTT. Its translation is CASSILTGLGTEAFF.

The chain carries TRBV2 and TRBJ1-2, with D tentatively TRBD1 (5 bases). The V end lost 3 bases, the J end lost 6 bases, and 11 bases lay between the germline ends. The CDR3 contains 13 residues. Germline CDR1 and CDR2: SNHLY and FYNNEI. The CDR3: CASSEGQVDGYTF. In nucleotides, the CDR3 is TGTGCCAGCAGTGAGGGGCAGGTTGATGGCTACACCTTC.

The chain uses TRBV9 and TRBJ2-1, with D possibly matching TRBD2 (7 bases). Trimming removed 4 bases from V and 13 bases from J, with 15 bases in between. The CDR3 loop spans 12 amino acids. Germline CDR1 is SGDLS and CDR2 is YYNGEE. The CDR3 DNA reads as TGTGCCAGCAGCCCCCGGGGGGCGCATCAGTTCTTC. This sequence encodes CASSPRGAHQFF.

The J gene is TRBJ1-5, the V gene TRBV20-1; 7 bases line up with TRBD1. The germline V gene has CDR1 DFQATT and CDR2 SNEGSKA (reference sequence). The CDR3 consists of 15 residues. V was clipped by 3 bases and J by 1 base; unmatched bases: 6. The DNA for the CDR3 is TGCAGTGCTAGTTTGCAGGGGGAAAGCAATCAGCCCCAGCATTTT. Translation: CSASLQGESNQPQHF.

This clone was seen more than once but under ten times. The chain has TRBV19 and TRBJ2-7, with D possibly being TRBD1 or TRBD2 (5 bases each). CDR3 length equals 13 residues. From germline, CDR1 is LNHDA and CDR2 SQIVND (reference sequence). The V and J ends lost 6 bases and 3 bases respectively, with 12 bases between them. CDR3 region: CASRGDVRYEQYF. In DNA, the CDR3 is TGTGCCAGTAGAGGGGACGTCCGCTACGAGCAGTACTTC.

Note on this clone: Sequence at one end of the junction differs from germline and may be a read error. The V gene is TRBV25-1, the J gene TRBJ2-7; TRBD1 matches at 8 bases. The CDR3 loop spans 16 amino acids. The germline V gene has CDR1 MGHDK and CDR2 SYGVNS. For the CDR3, the DNA is TGTGCCAGCAGTGACCCGACAGGGGCGATCTCCAACGAGCAGTACTTC. This encodes CASSDPTGAISNEQYF.

Points on this clone: It is likely a read error, because the conserved phenylalanine at the end of the CDR3 is missing. The chain employs TRBV18 and TRBJ1-6; TRBD1 is a possible D gene (6 bases). CDR1 is KGHSH and CDR2 is LQKENI in the germline V gene. V lost 2 bases to trimming and J lost 5 bases, with 10 bases between them. CDR3 size: 15 residues. The DNA for the CDR3 is TGTGCCAGCTCACCATATGGACAGAATAATTCACCCCTCCACCTT. This codes for CASSPYGQNNSPLHL.

Only a few counts were recorded for this clone. CDR3 region: CASSLVLGESYEQYF. CDR3 bases: TGTGCCAGCAGCTTAGTGTTGGGGGAATCCTACGAGCAGTACTTC. The V and J genes are TRBV7-2 and TRBJ2-7; D may be TRBD1 or TRBD2 (5 bases each). The germline V gene has CDR1 SGHTA and CDR2 FQGNSA. CDR3 length: 15 residues. The V end lost 1 base, the J end lost 1 base, and 11 bases lay between the germline ends.

The chain uses TRBV25-1 and TRBJ2-1, with D perhaps TRBD1 or TRBD2 (5 bases each). Germline values: CDR1 MGHDK, CDR2 SYGVNS. The V and J ends lost 0 bases and 10 bases respectively, with 10 bases between them. The CDR3 is 13 amino acids. CDR3 loop: CASSEYEGNEQFF. The CDR3 DNA reads as TGTGCCAGCAGTGAATATGAGGGGAACGAGCAGTTCTTC.

The chain uses TRBV6-5 and TRBJ2-7, with 7 nucleotides matching TRBD2. Per germline, CDR1 MNHEY and CDR2 SVGAGI. V shed 6 bases, J shed 1 base, and the junction held 0 bases outside the gene matches. This CDR3 comprises 12 residues. The CDR3: CASSGGSYEQYF. As DNA, the CDR3 is TGTGCCAGCAGCGGGGGGTCCTACGAGCAGTACTTC.

The V gene is TRBV19, the J gene TRBJ2-7, with TRBD1 identical over 8 bases. The CDR3 spans 15 residues. The trim removed 5 bases at V and 2 bases at J, leaving 8 bases unmatched. Germline V gene sequence: CDR1 LNHDA, CDR2 SQIVND (reference sequence). The CDR3: CASSDRDRKAYEQYF. In DNA form, the CDR3 reads TGTGCCAGTAGTGACCGGGACAGGAAAGCCTACGAGCAGTACTTC.

The V and J genes are TRBV5-4 and TRBJ1-1; D is undetermined. The CDR3 length is 12 residues. CDR1 is SGHNT, CDR2 YYREEE, per germline (reference sequence). The V gene lost 0 bases and the J gene lost 3 bases, with 3 bases spanning the gap. DNA of the CDR3: TGTGCCAGCAGCTTGGGTGACACTGAAGCTTTCTTT. This sequence encodes CASSLGDTEAFF.

The chain combines TRBV14 with TRBJ1-1, with TRBD1 identical over 7 bases. J lost 4 bases, V lost 4 bases, and 3 bases had no gene match. CDR1 and CDR2 (germline): SGHDN, FVKESK. The CDR3 runs 13 residues. As DNA, the CDR3 is TGTGCCAGCAGCCGATCAGGGGGCACTGAAGCTTTCTTT. Translated, it gives CASSRSGGTEAFF.

The rearrangement links TRBV5-6 to TRBJ1-1; 7 bases agree with TRBD1. The junction had 8 bases not matched to a gene; V was cut back by 0 bases and J by 0 bases. This CDR3 is built from 17 residues. The germline V gene has CDR1 SGHDT and CDR2 YYEEEE. CDR3 DNA: TGTGCCAGCAGCTTGGTTGGCCAGGGGGTTCTGAACACTGAAGCTTTCTTT. Its protein is CASSLVGQGVLNTEAFF.

The J gene is TRBJ2-2, the V gene TRBV10-3; tentative D call: TRBD1 (6 bases). Germline loops: CDR1 ENHRY, CDR2 SYGVKD. The CDR3 spans 14 residues. Trimming cost V 7 bases and J 5 bases, with 14 bases left between them. The CDR3 loop reads CAINRDTRTGELFF. The DNA for the CDR3 is TGTGCCATCAATCGGGACACCAGGACCGGGGAGCTGTTTTTT.

This clone turned up a few times. Since the CDR3 does not end with the conserved phenylalanine or tryptophan, this likely comes from a read error. V is TRBV27 and J is TRBJ1-6, with D possibly being TRBD1 (5 bases). This CDR3 has 16 residues. V lost 5 bases to trimming and J lost 7 bases, with 18 bases between them. CDR1 is MNHEY and CDR2 is SMNVEV in the germline V gene (reference sequence). Here the CDR3 reads CASSPTSTAVNSPLHL. For the CDR3, the DNA is TGTGCCAGCAGTCCAACTTCGACAGCCGTGAATTCACCCCTCCACCTT.

This clone appeared a single time. J is TRBJ2-2 and V is TRBV19, with D perhaps matching TRBD1 (6 bases). The CDR3 covers 15 residues. V gave up 4 bases and J gave up 8 bases, with 17 bases separating them. CDR1 and CDR2 from the germline V gene are LNHDA and SQIVND (reference sequence). CDR3 region: CASSRQVLVWGELFF. In DNA form, the CDR3 reads TGTGCCAGTAGTAGACAGGTTTTGGTATGGGGGGAGCTGTTTTTT.

This clone was observed once. This chain joins TRBV5-5 and TRBJ2-3, with no clear D. The CDR3 covers 13 residues. CDR1 SGHKS and CDR2 YYEKEE come from the germline V gene (reference sequence). Trimming took 1 base from V and 6 from J, leaving 9 bases between them. The CDR3 protein is CASSLIRGDTQYF. The CDR3, as DNA: TGTGCCAGCAGCTTGATTAGAGGCGATACGCAGTATTTT.

The V call is TRBV6-5, the J call TRBJ1-2; D perhaps matches TRBD1 (6 bases). V lost 6 bases to trimming and J lost 7 bases, with 18 bases between them. Germline CDR1 and CDR2: MNHEY and SVGAGI. This CDR3 region has 14 residues. The CDR3 nucleotides read TGTGCCAGCAGGGGGGGGCTCTCGTTGGTTGGCTACACCTTC. It yields the protein CASRGGLSLVGYTF.

This chain joins TRBV19 and TRBJ2-3; TRBD2 aligns across 11 bases. Germline V gives CDR1 LNHDA, CDR2 SQIVND (reference sequence). Trimming at V came to 5 bases and at J to 1 base, leaving 11 bases not matched to a gene. This CDR3 spans 18 amino acids. This CDR3 is CASSSSGGPNQRTDTQYF. The CDR3 DNA follows: TGTGCCAGTAGTTCTAGCGGGGGGCCCAACCAGCGCACAGATACGCAGTATTTT.

The DNA for the CDR3 is TGTGCTACCACCGGGGAGGTGGATCAGCCCCAGCATTTT. Translation: CATTGEVDQPQHF. V and J are TRBV28 and TRBJ1-5; no definite D call. Per the germline V gene, CDR1 is MDHEN and CDR2 is SYDVKM. The CDR3 extends over 13 amino acids.

The chain combines TRBV9 with TRBJ2-2, with D uncertain. The CDR3 loop spans 13 amino acids. Germline V gene lookup returns CDR1 SGDLS and CDR2 YYNGEE. Deletions cut 5 bases from V and 6 bases from J, with 11 bases between. The CDR3 region has the DNA TGTGCCAGCAGTAAGTCAGCCCCCGGGGAGCTGTTTTTT. This encodes CASSKSAPGELFF. Supplemented by reference TRBV9 and TRBJ2-2, the full variable domain reads DSGVTQTPKHLITATGQRVTLRCSPRSGDLSVYWYQQSLDQGLQFLIQYYNGEERAKGNILERFSAQQFPDLHSELNLSSLELGDSALYFCASSKSAPGELFFGEGSRLTVL.

In its sample, this clone was seen once. Given the absence of the conserved phenylalanine or tryptophan at the CDR3 end, a read error is likely. V usage is TRBV6-5 and J usage is TRBJ1-6; D is uncertain. Germline V lookup: CDR1 MNHEY, CDR2 SVGAGI. The CDR3 sequence is 13 residues long. V was trimmed by 0 bases and J by 5 bases, leaving 2 bases between them. The CDR3 protein is CASSYSDNSPLHL. The CDR3 region has the DNA TGTGCCAGCAGTTACTCAGATAATTCACCCCTCCACCTT.

This sequence joins TRBV19 and TRBJ2-5; no definite D call. The germline V and J ends were trimmed by 6 bases and 5 bases, with 16 bases remaining between them. The CDR3 extends over 14 amino acids. Germline CDR1 LNHDA, CDR2 SQIVND (reference sequence). The CDR3 sequence: CASRQPSLGETQYF. CDR3 in DNA: TGTGCCAGTAGACAACCTTCACTTGGGGAGACCCAGTACTTC.

V and J are TRBV4-1 and TRBJ2-4; TRBD1 is a possible D gene (5 bases). The V end lost 4 bases, the J end lost 0 bases, and 10 bases lay between the germline ends. Germline-derived CDR1 and CDR2 are MGHRA and YSYEKL. The CDR3 is made up of 15 amino acids. CDR3 loop: CASSRGREAKNIQYF. The CDR3 region has the DNA TGCGCCAGCAGCCGGGGCAGGGAAGCCAAAAACATTCAGTACTTC.

The chain employs TRBV6-5 and TRBJ1-2, with 7 bases identical to TRBD1. The V and J ends lost 6 bases and 2 bases, in that order; junction bases with no gene match: 3. From germline, CDR1 is MNHEY and CDR2 SVGAGI. This CDR3 comprises 13 residues. The CDR3 is CASRRGGNYGYTF. The CDR3 nucleotides read TGTGCCAGCAGGAGAGGGGGCAACTATGGCTACACCTTC.

The V and J genes are TRBV15 and TRBJ1-5; D is ambiguous. The CDR3 runs to 12 residues. The germline CDR1 and CDR2 sequences are LNHNV and YYDKDF (reference sequence). The V and J ends lost 5 bases and 6 bases respectively, with 8 bases between them. The CDR3 loop is CATSVSRQPQHF. The CDR3 DNA is TGTGCCACCAGCGTGAGTCGTCAGCCCCAGCATTTT.

V is TRBV4-1 and J is TRBJ2-5; 9 nucleotides align to TRBD1. The CDR3 is 16 amino acids. CDR1 and CDR2 from the germline V gene are MGHRA and YSYEKL. Unmatched junction bases numbered 9, after V lost 4 bases and J lost 3 bases. The CDR3, as DNA: TGCGCCAGCAGCCCCGGCGAGGGACAGGGAGAAGAGACCCAGTACTTC. Residues: CASSPGEGQGEETQYF.